This passage covers 22 T cell receptor beta chains from one sample sequenced in a study of blood T cell repertoires in COVID-19. The data were produced by immunoSEQ multiplex PCR, yet TCRdb's version contains in-frame clones alone and is incomplete. The repertoire has roughly 68,000 clones, 88% of them found once; the top ten carry approximately 5%. Sequenced sample: peripheral blood. The receptor set was obtained from a human donor in a cohort sampled during active COVID-19.

The rearrangement uses TRBV19 and TRBJ2-1, with D unclear. Germline assignment: CDR1 LNHDA and CDR2 SQIVND (reference sequence). This CDR3 comprises 15 residues. Trimming took off 3 bases at V and 2 bases at J, with 11 bases between the two ends. The CDR3 sequence: CASSMSTGAYNEQFF. CDR3 coding DNA: TGTGCCAGTAGTATGTCGACGGGTGCCTACAATGAGCAGTTCTTC.

The chain is built from TRBV7-2 and TRBJ1-2; unclear D gene. The CDR3 has 16 residues. Germline lookup yields CDR1 SGHTA and CDR2 FQGNSA. V shed 5 bases and J shed 4 bases, with 20 bases lying between them. CDR3 nucleotides: TGTGCCAGCAGCCTTAGTACCTCCGGCGGTTCCTATGGCTACACCTTC. As protein: CASSLSTSGGSYGYTF.

The CDR3 here is CATAGSSGQPQHF. The CDR3 nucleotides read TGTGCCACAGCGGGTTCAAGCGGTCAGCCCCAGCATTTT. V and J are TRBV11-2 and TRBJ1-5; unclear D gene. Germline lookup yields CDR1 SGHAT and CDR2 FQNNGV. CDR3 length equals 13 residues. Trimming cost V 10 bases and J 6 bases, with 16 bases left between them.

The chain uses TRBV9 and TRBJ1-2, with 8 bases aligning to TRBD1. Trimming removed 0 bases from V and 0 bases from J; junction bases left unmatched: 4. The CDR3 consists of 16 residues. Germline V gives CDR1 SGDLS, CDR2 YYNGEE. CDR3 DNA: TGTGCCAGCAGCGTAGGTGGACAGGGAGCTAACTATGGCTACACCTTC. Translation: CASSVGGQGANYGYTF.

This chain uses TRBV6-6 with TRBJ1-1; D remains ambiguous. The CDR3 length is 13 residues. The V end was cut by 8 bases, the J end by 1 base, with 11 bases between. CDR1 and CDR2 (germline): MNHNY, SVGAGI (reference sequence). CDR3 in DNA: TGTGCCAGCCAAAGGAGGGAGAACACTGAAGCTTTCTTT. This encodes CASQRRENTEAFF.

The CDR3: CASSLGQAGGDTQYF. For the CDR3, the DNA is TGTGCCAGCAGCCTTGGACAGGCGGGGGGTGATACGCAGTATTTT. The chain joins TRBV5-4 to TRBJ2-3, with TRBD2 as a possible D gene (8 bases). The CDR3 has 15 amino acids. Deletions cut 4 bases from V and 6 bases from J, with 18 bases between. CDR1 and CDR2 (germline): SGHNT, YYREEE (reference sequence).

The chain has TRBV7-2 and TRBJ1-2; D gene ambiguous. Germline CDR1 reads SGHTA; CDR2 reads FQGNSA. The CDR3 sequence is 13 residues long. Trimming removed 5 bases from V and 2 bases from J, with 9 bases in between. The CDR3 DNA sequence: TGTGCCAGCAGCGAGACTGGAAACTATGGCTACACCTTC. It encodes CASSETGNYGYTF.

The chain links TRBV6-1 to TRBJ2-7, with TRBD1 matching 9 bases. V lost 2 bases to trimming and J lost 2 bases; unmatched junction nucleotides: 4. The V gene's germline CDR1 is MNHNS and CDR2 SASEGT. The CDR3 extends over 15 amino acids. CDR3 protein: CASSEWDRVTYEQYF. CDR3 coding DNA: TGTGCCAGCAGTGAATGGGACAGGGTTACCTACGAGCAGTACTTC.

V gene TRBV19 combines with J gene TRBJ1-1; D may be TRBD1 (6 bases). The CDR3 totals 14 residues. V was trimmed by 10 bases and J by 4 bases, leaving 19 bases between them. The V gene's germline CDR1 is LNHDA and CDR2 SQIVND (reference sequence). The CDR3 here is CATQKGDVRTEAFF. The CDR3 DNA reads TGTGCCACCCAAAAGGGGGACGTTCGCACTGAAGCTTTCTTT.

This chain uses TRBV7-8 with TRBJ1-4; D unresolved. Germline CDR1 reads SGHVS; CDR2 reads FQNEAQ. The ends were cut back, 3 bases at V and 5 bases at J, with 7 bases in the middle. This CDR3 contains 13 residues. CDR3 coding DNA: TGTGCCAGCAGCTTTTTCGAGAATGAAAAACTGTTTTTT. Translated, it gives CASSFFENEKLFF.

Only one count was recorded for this clone. This chain uses TRBV6-2 or TRBV6-3 with TRBJ2-6, with 10 positions matching TRBD1. This CDR3 contains 18 residues. The germline CDR1 and CDR2 sequences are MNHEY and SVGEGT. V lost 0 bases to trimming and J lost 3 bases; unmatched junction nucleotides: 5. The CDR3 nucleotides are TGTGCCAGCAGTTACTCTGGGACAGGGGTGAGTGGGGCCAACGTCCTGACTTTC. Residues: CASSYSGTGVSGANVLTF.

The rearrangement uses TRBV29-1 and TRBJ1-2; D not certain. The germline V gene has CDR1 SQVTM and CDR2 ANQGSEA. The V gene lost 0 bases and the J gene lost 8 bases, with 13 bases spanning the gap. This CDR3 region has 13 residues. The CDR3 protein is CSVEETRSGGYTF. The CDR3 nucleotides read TGCAGCGTTGAAGAGACCCGTTCGGGGGGCTACACCTTC.

The chain employs TRBV14 and TRBJ1-1; perhaps TRBD1 as D (5 bases). V lost 0 bases and J 4 bases, leaving 18 bases between the germline ends. The CDR3 has 17 residues. The germline V gene has CDR1 SGHDN and CDR2 FVKESK. The DNA for the CDR3 is TGTGCCAGCAGCCAAGATGATTGGGGGAGGCGAGGCACTGAAGCTTTCTTT. Translation gives CASSQDDWGRRGTEAFF.

The V gene is TRBV2, the J gene TRBJ1-5; the D is unclear. The CDR3 length is 14 residues. CDR1 and CDR2 (germline): SNHLY, FYNNEI. The germline V and J ends were trimmed by 4 bases and 1 base, with 8 bases remaining between them. CDR3 protein: CASSVSRSNQPQHF. Here the CDR3 DNA reads TGTGCCAGCAGTGTCAGCAGGAGCAATCAGCCCCAGCATTTT.

V usage is TRBV7-2 and J usage is TRBJ2-1, with D perhaps matching TRBD1 (6 bases). Germline V lookup: CDR1 SGHTA, CDR2 FQGNSA. The length of the CDR3 is 15 residues. V was trimmed by 6 bases and J by 4 bases, leaving 16 bases between them. CDR3 coding DNA: TGTGCCAGCAGACAAACCGGGACACAATACAATGAGCAGTTCTTC. Amino acids: CASRQTGTQYNEQFF.

The gene calls are TRBV7-2 and TRBJ2-6; weak D call: TRBD2 (6 bases). Germline V gives CDR1 SGHTA, CDR2 FQGNSA. With 7 bases removed from V and 0 bases from J, the gap between germline ends came to 13 bases. This CDR3 is 16 amino acids long. As DNA, the CDR3 is TGTGCCAGCACCCGGGACTTAACCTCTGGGGCCAACGTCCTGACTTTC. Translated: CASTRDLTSGANVLTF.

This CDR3 reads CASSRGTGSFSPLHF. The CDR3 DNA reads as TGTGCCAGCAGCCGAGGGACAGGGAGCTTTTCACCCCTCCACTTT. The V gene is TRBV6-5, the J gene TRBJ1-6, with 9 bases identical to TRBD1. This CDR3 comprises 15 residues. Trimming at V came to 6 bases and at J to 9 bases, leaving 9 bases not matched to a gene. Germline CDR1 is MNHEY and CDR2 is SVGAGI.

The gene calls are TRBV24-1 and TRBJ2-2, with 10 bases matching TRBD1. The CDR3 loop spans 16 amino acids. J was trimmed by 6 bases and V by 6 bases; bases with no gene match: 9. CDR1 and CDR2 from the germline V gene are KGHDR and SFDVKD. The CDR3 is CATSRQGATSAGELFF. The CDR3 DNA is TGTGCCACCAGTCGACAGGGGGCGACTTCCGCCGGGGAGCTGTTTTTT.

CDR3 amino acids: CASSSPQGAAETQYF. CDR3 nucleotide sequence: TGTGCCAGCAGCTCACCACAGGGGGCGGCGGAGACCCAGTACTTC. The chain joins TRBV5-4 to TRBJ2-5; 9 bases fit TRBD1. V dropped 3 bases and J dropped 5; count of bases not matched to a gene: 8. This CDR3 spans 15 amino acids. Germline CDR1 and CDR2: SGHNT and YYREEE (reference sequence).

This chain uses TRBV3-1 (or the pseudogene TRBV3-2) with TRBJ1-6; the D gene is possibly TRBD1 (5 bases). CDR3 length: 14 amino acids. Trimming cost V 5 bases and J 8 bases, with 13 bases left between them. Germline values: CDR1 LGHDT, CDR2 YNNKEL (reference sequence). This CDR3 reads CASSSGGNHSPLHF. The CDR3 nucleotides read TGTGCCAGCAGCTCGGGGGGAAACCATTCACCCCTCCACTTT.

V and J are TRBV6-2 or TRBV6-3 and TRBJ2-1, with 7 bases fitting TRBD2. The CDR3 length is 17 residues. V was pared by 0 bases and J by 5 bases, with 10 bases of the junction left unmatched. Germline V gene lookup returns CDR1 MNHEY and CDR2 SVGEGT. CDR3 sequence: CASSYSQLARLNNEQFF. The CDR3, as DNA: TGTGCCAGCAGTTACTCCCAACTAGCGAGGTTAAACAATGAGCAGTTCTTC.

The V gene is TRBV5-1, the J gene TRBJ1-6; 10 nucleotides match TRBD1. With V trimmed by 8 bases and J by 7 bases, 6 bases remained unmatched. The CDR3 runs 14 residues. CDR1 is SGHRS, CDR2 YFSETQ, per germline. DNA for the CDR3: TGCGCCAGTAAAGGGACAGGGGAGAATTCACCCCTCCACTTT. It specifies CASKGTGENSPLHF.